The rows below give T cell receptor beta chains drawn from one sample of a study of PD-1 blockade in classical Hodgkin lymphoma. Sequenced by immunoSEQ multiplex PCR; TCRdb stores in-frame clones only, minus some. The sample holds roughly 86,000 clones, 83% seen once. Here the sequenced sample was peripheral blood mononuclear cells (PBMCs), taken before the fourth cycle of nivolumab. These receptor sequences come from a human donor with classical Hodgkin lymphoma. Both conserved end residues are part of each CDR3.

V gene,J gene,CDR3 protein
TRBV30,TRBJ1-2,CAWSVLGGQGGYTF
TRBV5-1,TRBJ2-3,CASSAGGQLLITDTQYF
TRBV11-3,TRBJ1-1,CASSIVGPTNTEAFF
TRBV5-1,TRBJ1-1,CASSLVAANTEAFF
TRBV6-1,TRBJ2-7,CASSALTSGRPYEQYF
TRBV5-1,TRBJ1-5,CASSLNGPDNQPQHF
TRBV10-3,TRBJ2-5,CAISDGTTAETQYF
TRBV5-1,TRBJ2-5,CASSLEWSQETQYF
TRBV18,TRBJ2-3,CASSHGTQYF
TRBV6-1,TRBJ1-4,CASSEVGNTNEKLFF
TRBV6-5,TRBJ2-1,CASRSGTGIYNEQFF
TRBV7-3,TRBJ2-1,CASSFLAGGPGEQFF
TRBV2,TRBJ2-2,CASSASRLEYTGELFF
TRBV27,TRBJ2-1,CASSFPGSGRSPRDEQFF
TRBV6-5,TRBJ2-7,CASSYSTGGAGYEQYF
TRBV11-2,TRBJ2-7,CASSHDARGGFSSYEQYF
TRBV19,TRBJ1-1,CASSARDRGITEAFF
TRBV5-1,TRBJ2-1,CASSLARGEQFF
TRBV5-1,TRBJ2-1,CASSLGGSGNEQFF
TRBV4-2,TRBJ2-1,CASSPQGNSEQFF
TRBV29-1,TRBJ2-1,CSVAWTVNEQFF
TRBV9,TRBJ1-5,CASSRSRGLQPQHF
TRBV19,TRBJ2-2,CASTLFGGPNTGELFF